These 17 T cell receptor beta chains share one sample of origin, sequenced in a study of CD8+ T cells in alopecia areata listed by TCRdb under 2018. The library was made by the immunoSEQ multiplex PCR assay. To provide template for TCR sequencing, every sample had RNA extracted and reverse transcribed into cDNA. In TCRdb, the immuneACCESS table is reduced to in-frame sequences with V and J assigned. These tables do not hold every clone; where another copy was compared, an unresolved V gene accounts for under half, and the others remain unexplained. The sample profile shows fewer than 250,000 clones; approximately 47% of them were found once. Jointly, the top ten make up 2% to 3% of the sample. According to the study, the label for this sample's treatment or condition signals: oral pan-JAK inhibitor, 5-10 mg twice daily. Sequences were derived from CD4+ T cells sorted from blood, sampled at approximately week 36, from a patient treated with tofacitinib. These receptors all stem from a human donor with alopecia areata.

This clone was seen a few times. This chain links TRBV7-9 with TRBJ2-7, with 10 nucleotides matching TRBD2. The CDR3 extends over 16 amino acids. Germline V gene lookup returns CDR1 SEHNR and CDR2 FQNEAQ (reference sequence). V dropped 6 bases and J dropped 7; count of bases not matched to a gene: 15. CDR3 amino acids: CASSSPPSGRAGEQYF. The CDR3, as DNA: TGTGCCAGCAGTAGCCCCCCCAGCGGGAGGGCGGGAGAGCAGTACTTC. The whole variable domain, filled in from reference TRBV7-9 and TRBJ2-7, reads DTGVSQNPRHKITKRGQNVTFRCDPISEHNRLYWYRQTLGQGPEFLTYFQNEAQLEKSRLLSDRFSAERPKGSFSTLEIQRTEQGDSAMYLCASSSPPSGRAGEQYFGPGTRLTVT.

The J gene is TRBJ2-7, the V gene TRBV10-3; D gene uncertain. Trimming cost V 10 bases and J 0 bases, with 16 bases left between them. The CDR3 consists of 14 residues. Germline loops: CDR1 ENHRY, CDR2 SYGVKD. The CDR3 sequence: CASSATYGSYEQYF. CDR3 bases: TGTGCCAGCAGCGCAACCTATGGCTCCTACGAGCAGTACTTC.

V gene TRBV4-1 combines with J gene TRBJ1-2, with 12 nucleotides matching TRBD1. Germline V gene data show CDR1 as MGHRA and CDR2 as YSYEKL. CDR3 size: 15 residues. V gave up 4 bases and J gave up 7 bases; unmatched junction bases: 7. For the CDR3, the DNA is TGCGCCAGCAGCCCGGGACAGGGGGCGCCGAGTGGCTACACCTTC. The encoded protein is CASSPGQGAPSGYTF.

This chain joins TRBV7-6 and TRBJ2-7; D call uncertain. The CDR3 has 12 amino acids. Trimming removed 1 base at V and 6 bases at J, with 7 bases between. Germline assignment: CDR1 SGHVS and CDR2 FNYEAQ. CDR3 sequence (DNA): TGTGCCAGCAGCTTAGAATCATCCGAGCAGTACTTC. As protein: CASSLESSEQYF.

The V call is TRBV7-8, the J call TRBJ2-1; D unresolved. Germline loops: CDR1 SGHVS, CDR2 FQNEAQ. The CDR3 totals 14 residues. V shed 4 bases and J shed 2 bases, with 9 bases lying between them. CDR3 nucleotides: TGTGCCAGCAGCTCCGGTCTAACCTACAATGAGCAGTTCTTC. This codes for CASSSGLTYNEQFF. Supplemented by reference TRBV7-8 and TRBJ2-1, the full variable domain reads GAGVSQSPRYKVAKRGQDVALRCDPISGHVSLFWYQQALGQGPEFLTYFQNEAQLDKSGLPSDRFFAERPEGSVSTLKIQRTQQEDSAVYLCASSSGLTYNEQFFGPGTRLTVL.

The chain combines TRBV7-2 with TRBJ2-5; D is unresolved. Germline CDR1 is SGHTA and CDR2 is FQGNSA. The V end lost 1 base, the J end lost 1 base, and 4 bases lay between the germline ends. The CDR3 sequence is 13 residues long. The DNA for the CDR3 is TGTGCCAGCAGCTTAGATCGCCAAGAGACCCAGTACTTC. This translates into CASSLDRQETQYF.

The chain links TRBV7-2 to TRBJ1-2; D gene unclear. The CDR3 has 14 residues. CDR1 is SGHTA, CDR2 FQGNSA, per germline. Trimming removed 1 base at V and 5 bases at J, with 11 bases between. CDR3 residues: CASSLVRAEYGYTF. In nucleotides, the CDR3 is TGTGCCAGCAGCTTAGTCCGGGCAGAATATGGCTACACCTTC.

This rearrangement joins TRBV27 to TRBJ1-2; TRBD1 matches at 7 bases. Trimming took 7 bases from V and 2 from J; bases not matched to a gene: 10. The CDR3 sequence is 15 residues long. In germline, CDR1 is MNHEY, CDR2 SMNVEV (reference sequence). The CDR3 spells CASIRGTAGNYGYTF. CDR3 sequence (DNA): TGTGCCAGCATTCGGGGGACAGCGGGAAACTATGGCTACACCTTC.

This clone was counted a few times. This chain connects TRBV9 to TRBJ2-5, with D uncertain. The ends were cut back, 0 bases at V and 1 base at J, with 13 bases in the middle. The CDR3 has 16 amino acids. Germline V gives CDR1 SGDLS, CDR2 YYNGEE. The CDR3 coding sequence is TGTGCCAGCAGCGTAGCGGCAGATGGGGTCCAAGAGACCCAGTACTTC. Translated, it gives CASSVAADGVQETQYF.

The gene calls are TRBV6-5 and TRBJ1-2; D gene uncertain. The CDR3 spans 13 residues. V lost 5 bases and J lost 3, with 10 bases in between. The germline CDR1 and CDR2 sequences are MNHEY and SVGAGI. The CDR3 protein is CASSARWDYGYTF. CDR3 DNA: TGTGCCAGCAGTGCCCGGTGGGACTATGGCTACACCTTC.

This clone was found a few times. This chain uses TRBV28 with TRBJ1-4, with D possibly matching TRBD1 (5 bases). The CDR3 is 15 residues long. From germline, CDR1 is MDHEN and CDR2 SYDVKM. V lost 2 bases and J 3 bases, leaving 10 bases between the germline ends. This CDR3 is CASSLKDTSNEKLFF. As DNA, the CDR3 is TGTGCCAGCAGTTTAAAGGACACCTCTAATGAAAAACTGTTTTTT.

This clone has just a few counts. V usage is TRBV7-3 and J usage is TRBJ2-2; no clear D. Trimming pared 2 bases from V and 7 bases from J, leaving 8 bases between. This CDR3 is 13 amino acids long. CDR1 and CDR2 (germline): SGHTA, FQGTGA. The CDR3 region is CASSLGLGGELFF. DNA of the CDR3: TGTGCCAGCAGCTTAGGATTGGGCGGGGAGCTGTTTTTT. The whole variable domain, filled in from reference TRBV7-3 and TRBJ2-2, reads GAGVSQTPSNKVTEKGKYVELRCDPISGHTALYWYRQSLGQGPEFLIYFQGTGAADDSGLPNDRFFAVRPEGSVSTLKIQRTERGDSAVYLCASSLGLGGELFFGEGSRLTVL.

This chain joins TRBV9 and TRBJ2-7, with TRBD1 matching over 11 bases. With 2 bases clipped from V and 3 bases from J, the junction kept 7 bases outside the gene matches. The CDR3 sequence is 16 residues long. CDR1 is SGDLS, CDR2 YYNGEE, per germline. CDR3 sequence (DNA): TGTGCCAGCAGCGTTCAGGGACAGGGGGGCATCTACGAGCAGTACTTC. Translating gives CASSVQGQGGIYEQYF.

The gene calls are TRBV7-2 and TRBJ1-5; D may be TRBD1 (5 bases). V was shortened by 4 bases and J by 7 bases, with 17 bases between the two germline ends. From germline, CDR1 is SGHTA and CDR2 FQGNSA. The CDR3 contains 15 residues. DNA for the CDR3: TGTGCCAGCAGCTCCCATGGGGGTAGTGAGCAGCCCCAGCATTTT. It is translated as CASSSHGGSEQPQHF. Looking up the rest from reference TRBV7-2 and TRBJ1-5 gives the full variable domain: GAGVSQSPSNKVTEKGKDVELRCDPISGHTALYWYRQSLGQGLEFLIYFQGNSAPDKSGLPSDRFSAERTGGSVSTLTIQRTQQEDSAVYLCASSSHGGSEQPQHFGDGTRLSIL.

This clone was detected a few times. The chain couples TRBV27 to TRBJ1-5; maybe TRBD1 (5 bases). CDR1 MNHEY and CDR2 SMNVEV come from the germline V gene (reference sequence). V was clipped by 4 bases and J by 0 bases, with 13 bases between them. This CDR3 contains 16 residues. For the CDR3, the DNA is TGTGCCAGCAGTTCCCTCGGGACGGCTAGCAATCAGCCCCAGCATTTT. Translation: CASSSLGTASNQPQHF.

This chain links TRBV5-1 with TRBJ2-3; no firm D call. The germline V gene encodes CDR1 SGHRS and CDR2 YFSETQ. This CDR3 region has 14 residues. V was trimmed by 4 bases and J by 2 bases, leaving 11 bases between them. CDR3 in DNA: TGCGCCAGCAGCCAAGGACGATCCACAGATACGCAGTATTTT. Its translation: CASSQGRSTDTQYF.

This clone was counted only a few times. The chain recombines TRBV13 with TRBJ1-1; no clear D gene. The V gene's germline CDR1 is PRHDT and CDR2 FYEKMQ (reference sequence). The CDR3 extends over 14 amino acids. V lost 5 bases and J lost 1, with 11 bases in between. The CDR3 region has the DNA TGTGCCAGCAGCCCCCCAGGTTCGAACACTGAAGCTTTCTTT. Its translation is CASSPPGSNTEAFF.